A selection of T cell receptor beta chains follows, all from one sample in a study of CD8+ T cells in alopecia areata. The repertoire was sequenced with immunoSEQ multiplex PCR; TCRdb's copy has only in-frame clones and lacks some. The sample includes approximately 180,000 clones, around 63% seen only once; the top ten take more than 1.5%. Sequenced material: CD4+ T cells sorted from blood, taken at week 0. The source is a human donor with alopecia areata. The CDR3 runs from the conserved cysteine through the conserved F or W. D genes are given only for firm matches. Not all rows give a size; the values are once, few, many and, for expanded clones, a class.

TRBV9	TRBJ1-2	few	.	CASSETSTF	TGTGCCAGCAGCGAGACATCTACCTTC
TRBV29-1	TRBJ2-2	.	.	CSVPNVGVSNTGELFF	TGCAGCGTCCCGAACGTTGGGGTTTCGAACACCGGGGAGCTGTTTTTT
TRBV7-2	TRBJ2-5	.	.	CASSLSALAETQYF	TGTGCCAGCAGCTTGTCCGCCTTGGCGGAGACCCAGTACTTC
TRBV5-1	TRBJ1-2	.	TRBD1	CASSDGQGAFGYTF	TGCGCCAGCTCGGACGGACAGGGGGCCTTTGGCTACACCTTC
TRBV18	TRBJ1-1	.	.	CASSPGDLNTEAFF	TGTGCCAGCTCACCCGGGGATTTGAACACTGAAGCTTTCTTT
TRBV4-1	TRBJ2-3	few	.	CASSQDILPGPEYF	TGCGCCAGCAGCCAAGATATCCTTCCGGGCCCCGAGTATTTT
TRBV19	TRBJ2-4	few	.	CASTGAQAKNIQYF	TGTGCCAGTACAGGGGCGCAAGCCAAAAACATTCAGTACTTC
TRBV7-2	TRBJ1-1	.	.	CASSFLVGLDAEAFF	TGTGCCAGCAGCTTTCTTGTGGGCCTTGATGCTGAAGCTTTCTTT
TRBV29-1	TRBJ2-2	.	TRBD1	CSVGTGRTGELFF	TGCAGCGTTGGGACAGGGAGGACCGGGGAGCTGTTTTTT
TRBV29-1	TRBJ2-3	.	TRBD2	CSVEVSTSSSTDTQYF	TGCAGCGTTGAAGTATCGACTAGCAGTAGCACAGATACGCAGTATTTT
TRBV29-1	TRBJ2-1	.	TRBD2	CSVEGGSYNEQFF	TGCAGCGTTGAAGGCGGGAGCTACAATGAGCAGTTCTTC
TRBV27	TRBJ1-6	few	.	CASSVSNSPLHF	TGTGCCAGCAGTGTGTCAAATTCACCCCTCCACTTT
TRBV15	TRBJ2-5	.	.	CATSRDYQETQYF	TGTGCCACCAGCCGAGACTACCAAGAGACCCAGTACTTC
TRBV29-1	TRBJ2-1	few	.	CSPGSYNEQFF	TGCAGCCCAGGGTCCTACAATGAGCAGTTCTTC
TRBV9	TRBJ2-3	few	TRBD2	CASTTGGLTDTQYF	TGTGCCAGCACGACGGGGGGGTTGACAGATACGCAGTATTTT
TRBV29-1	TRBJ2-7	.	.	CSVDVGGPSYEQYF	TGCAGCGTTGACGTGGGGGGGCCCTCCTACGAGCAGTACTTC
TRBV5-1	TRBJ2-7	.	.	CASSLGGTADYKQYF	TGCGCCAGCAGCTTGGGTGGGACAGCGGACTACAAGCAGTACTTC
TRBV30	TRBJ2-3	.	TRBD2	CAWSVLISGGTTDTQYF	TGTGCCTGGAGTGTACTCATTAGCGGGGGGACCACAGATACGCAGTATTTT
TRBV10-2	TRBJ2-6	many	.	CASRSLTGLGSSGANVLTF	TGCGCCAGCAGGTCTCTGACAGGTCTAGGATCCTCTGGGGCCAACGTCCTGACTTTC
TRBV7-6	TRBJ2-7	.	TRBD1	CASSLESGDRRYEQYF	TGTGCCAGCAGCTTAGAGTCCGGGGACAGGCGCTACGAGCAGTACTTC
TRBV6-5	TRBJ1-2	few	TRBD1	CASTRTGHGYTF	TGTGCCAGCACGAGGACAGGGCATGGCTACACCTTC
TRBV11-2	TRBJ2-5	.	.	CASSLEIPPYQETQYF	TGTGCCAGCAGCTTAGAGATTCCGCCGTACCAAGAGACCCAGTACTTC
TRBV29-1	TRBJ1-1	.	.	CSVRTWSMNTEAFF	TGCAGCGTTAGGACTTGGAGTATGAACACTGAAGCTTTCTTT
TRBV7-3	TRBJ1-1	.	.	CASSQGLGTEAFF	TGTGCCAGCAGCCAGGGGCTCGGCACTGAAGCTTTCTTT
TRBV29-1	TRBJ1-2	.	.	CSVVAVNYGYTF	TGCAGCGTTGTTGCAGTAAACTATGGCTACACCTTC
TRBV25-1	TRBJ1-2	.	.	CASSEDHKWGYTF	TGTGCCAGCAGTGAAGATCACAAATGGGGCTACACCTTC
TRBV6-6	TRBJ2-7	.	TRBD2	CASGLAGSEQYF	TGTGCCAGCGGGCTAGCGGGGAGTGAGCAGTACTTC
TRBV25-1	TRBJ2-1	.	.	CASSSFGPVGGNEQFF	TGTGCCAGCTCATCCTTTGGTCCCGTTGGTGGGAATGAGCAGTTCTTC
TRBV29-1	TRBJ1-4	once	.	CSVVGAPSTNEKLFF	TGCAGCGTTGTGGGGGCCCCTTCAACTAATGAAAAACTGTTTTTT
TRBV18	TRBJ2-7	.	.	CASSPNPGGTPPYEQYF	TGTGCCAGCTCACCAAACCCAGGAGGGACCCCTCCATACGAGCAGTACTTC
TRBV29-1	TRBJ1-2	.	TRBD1	CSVVGGGLYGYTF	TGCAGCGTTGTAGGGGGCGGGCTCTATGGCTACACCTTC
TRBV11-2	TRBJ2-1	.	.	CASSSKLWEQFF	TGTGCCAGCAGCTCCAAACTTTGGGAGCAGTTCTTC
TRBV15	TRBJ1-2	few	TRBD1	CATSTDREYGYTF	TGTGCCACCAGCACCGACAGGGAGTATGGCTACACCTTC
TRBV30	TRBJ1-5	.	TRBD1	CAWSDGTENQPQHF	TGTGCCTGGAGCGACGGGACAGAGAATCAGCCCCAGCATTTT
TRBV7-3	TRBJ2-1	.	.	CASSSTGRMDNEQFF	TGTGCCAGCAGCTCGACAGGGAGGATGGACAATGAGCAGTTCTTC
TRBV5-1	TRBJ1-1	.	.	CASSFRLNTEAFF	TGCGCCAGCAGCTTTAGGTTGAACACTGAAGCTTTCTTT
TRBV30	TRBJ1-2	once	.	CAWSAQTNYGYTF	TGTGCCTGGAGTGCACAGACTAACTATGGCTACACCTTC
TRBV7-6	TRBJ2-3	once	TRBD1	CASSYGTGPDTQYF	TGTGCCAGCAGCTACGGGACAGGGCCAGATACGCAGTATTTT
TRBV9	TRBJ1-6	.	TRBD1	CASSADSGQVGSPLHF	TGTGCCAGCAGCGCAGATTCGGGACAGGTCGGATCACCCCTCCACTTT
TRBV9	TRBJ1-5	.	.	CASSPGGFVDQPQHF	TGTGCCAGCAGCCCCGGGGGGTTTGTAGATCAGCCCCAGCATTTT
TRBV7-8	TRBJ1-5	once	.	CASSLARPWEGGQVVGNQPQHF	TGTGCCAGCAGCTTAGCTAGGCCATGGGAGGGAGGCCAAGTTGTGGGCAATCAGCCCCAGCATTTT
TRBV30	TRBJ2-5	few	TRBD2	CAWSVVLGGETQYF	TGTGCCTGGAGTGTAGTCCTGGGGGGGGAGACCCAGTACTTC
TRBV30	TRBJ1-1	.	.	CAWRVDAVNTEAFF	TGTGCCTGGAGGGTGGACGCCGTGAACACTGAAGCTTTCTTT
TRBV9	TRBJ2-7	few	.	CASSGQLISYEQYF	TGTGCCAGCAGCGGGCAATTAATCTCCTACGAGCAGTACTTC
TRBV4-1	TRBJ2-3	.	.	CASSQGWGQITDTQYF	TGCGCCAGCAGCCAAGGATGGGGCCAAATCACAGATACGCAGTATTTT
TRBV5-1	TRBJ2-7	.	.	CASSLDRGSYEQYF	TGCGCCAGCAGCTTGGATCGGGGATCCTACGAGCAGTACTTC
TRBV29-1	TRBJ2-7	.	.	CSAQGSSYEQYF	TGCAGCGCCCAGGGGAGCTCCTACGAGCAGTACTTC
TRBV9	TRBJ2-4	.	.	CASSVDRAGRDIQYF	TGTGCCAGCAGCGTAGACAGGGCAGGGCGGGACATTCAGTACTTC
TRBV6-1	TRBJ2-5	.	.	CASREQVNQQETQYF	TGTGCCAGCAGAGAACAGGTTAACCAACAAGAGACCCAGTACTTC
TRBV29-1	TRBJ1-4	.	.	CSVEAGWSDEKLFF	TGCAGCGTTGAAGCCGGGTGGAGTGATGAAAAACTGTTTTTT
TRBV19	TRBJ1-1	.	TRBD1	CASSTTGGTEAFF	TGTGCCAGTAGTACGACAGGGGGCACTGAAGCTTTCTTT
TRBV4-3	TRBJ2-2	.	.	CASSQDLSVHTGELFF	TGCGCCAGCAGCCAAGATCTCAGCGTTCACACCGGGGAGCTGTTTTTT
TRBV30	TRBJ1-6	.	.	CAWRNGIHNSPLHF	TGTGCCTGGAGGAACGGGATCCATAATTCACCCCTCCACTTT
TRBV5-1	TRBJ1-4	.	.	CASSLTTTNEKLFF	TGCGCCAGCAGCTTGACTACAACTAATGAAAAACTGTTTTTT
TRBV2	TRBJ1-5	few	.	CASSGMGDQPQHF	TGTGCCAGCAGTGGGATGGGGGATCAGCCCCAGCATTTT